In this sample, the clone carrying this T cell receptor beta chain turned up once. Its antigen is as yet unknown. Trimming took 6 bases from V and 0 from J, leaving 12 bases between them. The CDR3 spans 15 residues. Germline V gene sequence: CDR1 MDHEN, CDR2 SYDVKM. The source of the sample is a study of PD-1 blockade in classical Hodgkin lymphoma. TCRdb keeps only in-frame clones here, not all; method: immunoSEQ multiplex PCR. The repertoire has some 21,000 clones, around four fifths of them found once; the top ten carry 1% to 1.5%. Time point given: newly diagnosed, previously untreated cHL patient sample. The study purified CD4+ T cells from thawed PBMCs using magnetic negative selection. Study-wide results and limits: Differences between repertoires have undefined causes, possibly disease activity or prior therapy.

This chain connects TRBV28 to TRBJ1-5; D is unresolved. Sequencing was carried out using CD4+ T cells from blood. This receptor was identified in a human donor with classical Hodgkin lymphoma. The CDR3 nucleotides are TGTGCCAGCAGGAGGCGGGAATATAGCAATCAGCCCCAGCATTTT. It encodes CASRRREYSNQPQHF. Based on the CDR3 plus reference TRBV28 and TRBJ1-5, the full variable domain is DVKVTQSSRYLVKRTGEKVFLECVQDMDHENMFWYRQDPGLGLRLIYFSYDVKMKEKGDIPEGYSVSREKKERFSLILESASTNQTSMYLCASRRREYSNQPQHFGDGTRLSIL.